This T cell receptor (beta chain) was captured by sequencing in a study of blood T cell repertoires in COVID-19. Overall study context: The United States, Italy and Spain supplied acute and convalescent COVID-19 samples. PBMCs, B-cell-depleted T cells, or T cells provided the cDNA or gDNA that made up the material.

The CDR3 totals 15 residues. Germline loops: CDR1 SGHDT, CDR2 YYEEEE. Trimming shortened V by 4 bases and J by 0 bases, and 11 bases separated the two germline ends. The assay was immunoSEQ multiplex PCR, and TCRdb's table has in-frame clones only and misses some. This sample has about 180,000 clones, with 86% found just once. This chain joins TRBV5-6 and TRBJ1-3; D not certain. Sequencing was carried out using peripheral blood. The sequence derives from a woman in her thirties with active or convalescent COVID-19. CDR3 sequence (DNA): TGTGCCAGCAGCCGAGTGATGAGCTCTGGAAACACCATATATTTT. The encoded protein is CASSRVMSSGNTIYF.